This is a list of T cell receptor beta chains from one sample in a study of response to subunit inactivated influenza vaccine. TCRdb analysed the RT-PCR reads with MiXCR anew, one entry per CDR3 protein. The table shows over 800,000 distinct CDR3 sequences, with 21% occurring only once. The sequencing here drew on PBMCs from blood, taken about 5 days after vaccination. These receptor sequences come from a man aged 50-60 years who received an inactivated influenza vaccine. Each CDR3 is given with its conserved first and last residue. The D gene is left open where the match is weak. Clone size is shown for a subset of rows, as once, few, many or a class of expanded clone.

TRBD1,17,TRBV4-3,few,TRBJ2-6,TGCGCCAGCAGCCGAACGAAGACAGGGCTTGGGGCCAACGTCCTGACTTTC,CASSRTKTGLGANVLTF
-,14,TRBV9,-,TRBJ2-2,TGTGCCAGCAGCGTAGTGTCGGGCGGCGGGGAGCTGTTTTTT,CASSVVSGGGELFF
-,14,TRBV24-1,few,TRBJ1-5,TGTGCCACCAGTGTTAAGGGAAGGAATCAGCCCCAGCATTTT,CATSVKGRNQPQHF
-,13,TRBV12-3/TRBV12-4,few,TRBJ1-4,TGTGCCAGCCGTGACAGAGTTTTAGAAAAACTGTTTTTT,CASRDRVLEKLFF
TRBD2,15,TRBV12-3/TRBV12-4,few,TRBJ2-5,TGTGCCAGCAGCGTGCATGGGGGAGGGGAAGAGACCCAGTACTTC,CASSVHGGGEETQYF
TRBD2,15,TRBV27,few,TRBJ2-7,TGTGCCAGCAGTGGGCCGGGACTAGCGGATTACGAGCAGTACTTC,CASSGPGLADYEQYF
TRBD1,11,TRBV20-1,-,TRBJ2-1,TGCAGTGCTTCCAGGGGGTGGGAGCAGTTCTTC,CSASRGWEQFF
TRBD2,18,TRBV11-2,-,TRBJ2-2,TGTGCCAGCAGCTTATCAACTAGCGGGGGGTCGTACACCGGGGAGCTGTTTTTT,CASSLSTSGGSYTGELFF
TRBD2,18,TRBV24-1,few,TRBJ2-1,TGTGCCACCAGTGGGGGCGGGACTAGCGGGGGCCCCTACAATGAGCAGTTCTTC,CATSGGGTSGGPYNEQFF
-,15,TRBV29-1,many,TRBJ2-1,TGCAGCGTTGACGGGGGACCTAGGGGCTACAATGAGCAGTTCTTC,CSVDGGPRGYNEQFF
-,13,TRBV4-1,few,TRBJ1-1,TGCGCCAGCAGCCAGAACAGGGACACTGAAGCTTTCTTT,CASSQNRDTEAFF
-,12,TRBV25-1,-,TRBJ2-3,TGTGCCAGCAGTGATGCGGCAGATACGCAGTATTTT,CASSDAADTQYF
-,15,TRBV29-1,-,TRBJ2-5,TGCAGCGTTCTAAAGCAGGAGGGGCTCCAAGAGACCCAGTACTTC,CSVLKQEGLQETQYF
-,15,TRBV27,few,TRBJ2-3,TGTGCCAGCACCCCTGGACACCCGGGGGCAGATACGCAGTATTTT,CASTPGHPGADTQYF
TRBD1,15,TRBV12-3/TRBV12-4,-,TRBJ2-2,TGTGCCAGCAGGAGGGACAGGGTAAACACCGGGGAGCTGTTTTTT,CASRRDRVNTGELFF
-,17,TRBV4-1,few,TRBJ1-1,TGCGCCAGCAGCCAAGGGAGAGGGGGTCGGAGGAACACTGAAGCTTTCTTT,CASSQGRGGRRNTEAFF
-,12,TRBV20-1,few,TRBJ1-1,TGCAGCGCATTCGAGGGGAGCACTGAAGCTTTCTTT,CSAFEGSTEAFF
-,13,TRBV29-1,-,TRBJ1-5,TGCAGCGTTGCACAGGGACCCACCCAGCCCCAGCATTTT,CSVAQGPTQPQHF
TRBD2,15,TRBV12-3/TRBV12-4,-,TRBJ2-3,TGTGCCAGCAGTAGGACTGCGGGAGGGTCGGGTACGCAGTATTTT,CASSRTAGGSGTQYF
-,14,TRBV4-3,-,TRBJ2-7,TGCGCCAGCAGCCAAACGACAGGGAGGTACGAGCAGTACTTC,CASSQTTGRYEQYF
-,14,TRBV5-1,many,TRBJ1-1,TGCGCCAGCAGCTTGGGCGATGGGAACACTGAAGCTTTCTTT,CASSLGDGNTEAFF
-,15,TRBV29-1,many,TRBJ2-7,TGCAGCGTTGAAGGCAACAGGTGTCTCTCCTACGAGCAGTACTTC,CSVEGNRCLSYEQYF
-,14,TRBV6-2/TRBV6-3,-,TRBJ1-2,TGTGCCAGCAGTTATCCGGGTGCTAACTATGGCTACACCTTC,CASSYPGANYGYTF
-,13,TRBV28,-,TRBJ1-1,TGTGCCAGCAGTTTTGTACTAAACACTGAAGCTTTCTTT,CASSFVLNTEAFF
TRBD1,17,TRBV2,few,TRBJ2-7,TGTGCCAGCAGTACAACCGGGACAGGGGCTTCCGGCGTCGAGCAGTACTTC,CASSTTGTGASGVEQYF
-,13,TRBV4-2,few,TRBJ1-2,TGTGCCAGCAGCCAAGAGGGGGCGTATGGCTACACCTTC,CASSQEGAYGYTF